This is a list of T cell receptor beta chains from one sample in a study of identifying expanded T cells in peripheral blood. This table comes from immunoSEQ multiplex PCR, and its TCRdb copy is limited to in-frame clones, with some not included. Among about 110,000 clones listed, 88% were seen once. The sequencing input was blood. The receptors here all came from a person between 18 and 70 years old in good health. CDR3s include the opening cysteine and the closing phenylalanine or tryptophan. A D gene is named only where the DNA matches it firmly. Clone size is not always given. Where it is, it says once, few, many or a class for expanded clones.

.	.	TRBV7-6	TRBJ1-4	TGTGCCAGCAGCTTAGGCAGGGAAAGAAATGAAAAACTGTTTTTT	CASSLGRERNEKLFF
.	.	TRBV7-9	TRBJ1-5	TGTGCCAGCAGCTTGGTCGCCAATCAGCCCCAGCATTTT	CASSLVANQPQHF
.	once	TRBV5-4	TRBJ2-7	TGTGCCAGCAGCGGAGGACAGCTTAACCCCTACGAGCAGTACTTC	CASSGGQLNPYEQYF
.	.	TRBV5-6	TRBJ1-2	TGTGCCAGCGGTCGCCAGATGATCCCTGGCTACACCTTC	CASGRQMIPGYTF
.	.	TRBV7-2	TRBJ2-5	TGTGCCAGCAGCTTGAATATTGGACTAACTAAAGAGACCCAGTACTTC	CASSLNIGLTKETQYF
.	.	TRBV7-7	TRBJ2-2	TGTGCCAGCAGCTTAAGTCGGGACACCCGAGGCGGGGAGCTGTTTTTT	CASSLSRDTRGGELFF
.	.	TRBV7-9	TRBJ2-5	TGTGCCAGCAGCTCCTTCGAGGTCGCGGGAGAGACCCAGTACTTC	CASSSFEVAGETQYF
.	few	TRBV7-8	TRBJ2-7	TGTGCCAGCAGCTTAGCAGATTGGCAGTACTTC	CASSLADWQYF
TRBD2	.	TRBV4-3	TRBJ2-3	TGCGCCAGCAGCCAAGACCGGGTAGCGGGGGGGCCAGATACGCAGTATTTT	CASSQDRVAGGPDTQYF
.	.	TRBV21-1	TRBJ1-1	TGTGCCAGCAGCCCCCGGGACAGGGGTACTGAAGCTTTCTTT	CASSPRDRGTEAFF
.	few	TRBV18	TRBJ1-1	TGTGCCAGCTCACCGGGCCCCTACGTGAGGATTCGACCTGAAGCTTTCTTT	CASSPGPYVRIRPEAFF
TRBD2	.	TRBV4-2	TRBJ2-2	TGTGCCAGCAGCCCCCACGGACTAGCGGCGAACACCGGGGAGCTGTTTTTT	CASSPHGLAANTGELFF
.	.	TRBV11-2	TRBJ2-3	TGTGCCAGCAGCCTATCAGGGTACGCAGATACGCAGTATTTT	CASSLSGYADTQYF
.	.	TRBV7-6	TRBJ1-1	TGTGCCAGCAGCTTAGCAGGGTACACTGAAGCTTTCTTT	CASSLAGYTEAFF
TRBD1	.	TRBV6-5	TRBJ2-4	TGTGCCAGCACCCCGGACAGGGGTGACATTCAGTACTTC	CASTPDRGDIQYF
.	.	TRBV7-2	TRBJ1-5	TGTGCCAGCAGCTTAGATGGCAATCAGCCCCAGCATTTT	CASSLDGNQPQHF
TRBD2	.	TRBV4-3	TRBJ2-3	TGCGCCAGCAGCCAAGTGGGTACGGGGGGGGGTAATACGCAGTATTTT	CASSQVGTGGGNTQYF
TRBD2	.	TRBV7-3	TRBJ2-5	TGTGCCAGCAGCCCTCGGGGGGGAAAGGGAGAGACCCAGTACTTC	CASSPRGGKGETQYF
TRBD1	.	TRBV28	TRBJ2-4	TGTGCCATCCGGCGCCACGGACAGGGGGCAATCATTCAGTACTTC	CAIRRHGQGAIIQYF
TRBD2	.	TRBV14	TRBJ2-1	TGTGCCAGCAGCCAACTCGGGAGGGACAATGAGCAGTTCTTC	CASSQLGRDNEQFF
TRBD1	.	TRBV11-2	TRBJ1-4	TGTGCCAGCAGGGGGACAGTCAGGGAAAAACTGTTTTTT	CASRGTVREKLFF
TRBD1	.	TRBV28	TRBJ1-2	TGTGCCAGCAGTTCCCCCGGACAGGGGAACTATGGCTACACCTTC	CASSSPGQGNYGYTF
.	few	TRBV7-7	TRBJ1-2	TGTGCCAGCAGCCTCAATCTGGACGGCTACACCTTC	CASSLNLDGYTF
.	.	TRBV29-1	TRBJ2-1	TGCAGCGTTGCCACCCACCCGAGCGCCGGGGGTGAGCAGTTCTTC	CSVATHPSAGGEQFF
.	.	TRBV7-2	TRBJ2-3	TGTGCCAGCAGACCCCCGGGGATAGAAACAGATACGCAGTATTTT	CASRPPGIETDTQYF